These T cell receptor beta chains were read from a single sample in a study of long-term antiretroviral therapy in people with HIV. Using immunoSEQ multiplex PCR, the repertoire was profiled, and TCRdb retains in-frame clones only, with some absent. The sample includes about 36,000 clones, over 70% of them seen just once. The material sequenced was unsorted PBMCs, taken 0.6 years after starting antiretroviral therapy. The origin of the receptors is a young man with HIV. The CDR3 runs from the conserved cysteine through the conserved F or W. A row's size may be missing; if present it is once, few, many or a size class.

J: TRBJ1-1; V: TRBV11-3; size: NA; CDR3: CASSYGNTEAFF
J: TRBJ1-1; V: TRBV15; size: NA; CDR3: CATSNLRGSTEAFF
J: TRBJ2-5; V: TRBV11-2; size: NA; CDR3: CASSLVDRLEAETQYF
J: TRBJ2-7; V: TRBV7-2; size: NA; CDR3: CASSPRTSGGSYEQYF
J: TRBJ2-3; V: TRBV11-3; size: NA; CDR3: CASSFGTSVTDTQYF
J: TRBJ2-7; V: TRBV15; size: NA; CDR3: CATSRPSGEQYF
J: TRBJ2-2; V: TRBV10-3; size: NA; CDR3: CAISVSDPAAGELFF
J: TRBJ1-5; V: TRBV2; size: NA; CDR3: CASMGVDRSNSNQPQHF
J: TRBJ1-4; V: TRBV2; size: NA; CDR3: CASSGQGLNEKLFF
J: TRBJ2-7; V: TRBV7-8; size: NA; CDR3: CASSLATAGEVNNEQYF
J: TRBJ2-7; V: TRBV5-4; size: NA; CDR3: CASSSGLVRGYEQYF
J: TRBJ2-2; V: TRBV9; size: NA; CDR3: CASSVRRQPNTGELFF
J: TRBJ2-7; V: TRBV27; size: NA; CDR3: CASSPRQGIYEQYF
J: TRBJ2-1; V: TRBV19; size: NA; CDR3: CASSIALRWTGGVSASYNEQFF
J: TRBJ2-7; V: TRBV10-3; size: NA; CDR3: CAISDGGQGTYEQYF
J: TRBJ2-4; V: TRBV28; size: NA; CDR3: CASRGGVNQYF
J: TRBJ2-7; V: TRBV7-9; size: few; CDR3: CASSLKAGFDEQYF
J: TRBJ2-7; V: TRBV5-1; size: NA; CDR3: CASSLEGGAVYF
J: TRBJ2-7; V: TRBV14; size: NA; CDR3: CASSQAAPGRVPYEQYF
J: TRBJ1-3; V: TRBV7-9; size: NA; CDR3: CASSLARGNTIYF
J: TRBJ2-7; V: TRBV28; size: NA; CDR3: CAISGPDHEQYF
J: TRBJ2-1; V: TRBV6-1; size: NA; CDR3: CASNPKGSYNEQFF
J: TRBJ2-7; V: TRBV6-5; size: medium-sized; CDR3: CASSRPAGGPIEF
J: TRBJ1-4; V: TRBV11-1; size: NA; CDR3: CASSLDRVAEKLFF
J: TRBJ2-5; V: TRBV18; size: once; CDR3: CASSPTRGETQYF
J: TRBJ2-5; V: TRBV15; size: NA; CDR3: CATSRAGDGSRTQYF
J: TRBJ1-5; V: TRBV5-6; size: NA; CDR3: CASSLGIPDSNQPQHF
J: TRBJ1-1; V: TRBV6-1; size: NA; CDR3: CASSDHRSNTEAFF
J: TRBJ2-2; V: TRBV7-6; size: NA; CDR3: CASSPWTGGTGELFF
J: TRBJ1-2; V: TRBV5-1; size: NA; CDR3: CASSLWGRRGYYGYTF
J: TRBJ1-5; V: TRBV2; size: NA; CDR3: CASSEDRNSNQPQHF
J: TRBJ2-7; V: TRBV5-4; size: NA; CDR3: CASSLSGSSGRNEQYF
J: TRBJ2-3; V: TRBV18; size: NA; CDR3: CASSRDFADTQYF
J: TRBJ1-2; V: TRBV19; size: few; CDR3: CASSSVWPGDGYTF
J: TRBJ2-1; V: TRBV7-6; size: NA; CDR3: CASSRGGVYEQFF
J: TRBJ1-1; V: TRBV27; size: NA; CDR3: CASSFGTQNTEAFF
J: TRBJ1-2; V: TRBV6-1; size: NA; CDR3: CASSVEGNYGYTF
J: TRBJ2-7; V: TRBV5-4; size: once; CDR3: CASSEGQGHGGQYF
J: TRBJ2-7; V: TRBV28; size: NA; CDR3: CASSLGLPPYEQYF
J: TRBJ2-7; V: TRBV28; size: NA; CDR3: CASRLSGYEQYF
J: TRBJ2-7; V: TRBV15; size: few; CDR3: CATSRATPHEQYF
J: TRBJ2-7; V: TRBV7-6; size: NA; CDR3: CASSLEVGRAYEQYF
J: TRBJ2-3; V: TRBV6-5; size: once; CDR3: CASSSSDTQYF